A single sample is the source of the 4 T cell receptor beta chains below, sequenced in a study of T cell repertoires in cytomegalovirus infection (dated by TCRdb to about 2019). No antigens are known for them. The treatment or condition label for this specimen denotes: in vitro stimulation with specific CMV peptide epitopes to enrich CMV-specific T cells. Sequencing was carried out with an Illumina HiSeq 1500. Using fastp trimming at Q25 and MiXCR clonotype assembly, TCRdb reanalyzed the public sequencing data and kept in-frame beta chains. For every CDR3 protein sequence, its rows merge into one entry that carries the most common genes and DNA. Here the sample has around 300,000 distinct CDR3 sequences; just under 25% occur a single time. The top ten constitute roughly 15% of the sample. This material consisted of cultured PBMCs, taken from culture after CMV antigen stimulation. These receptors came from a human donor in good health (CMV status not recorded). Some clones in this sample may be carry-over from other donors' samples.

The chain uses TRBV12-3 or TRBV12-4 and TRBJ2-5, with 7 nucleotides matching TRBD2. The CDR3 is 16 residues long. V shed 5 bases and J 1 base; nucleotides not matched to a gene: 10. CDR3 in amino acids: CASSPWTGGLQETQYF. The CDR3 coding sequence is TGTGCCAGCAGTCCGTGGACGGGGGGACTCCAAGAGACCCAGTACTTC.

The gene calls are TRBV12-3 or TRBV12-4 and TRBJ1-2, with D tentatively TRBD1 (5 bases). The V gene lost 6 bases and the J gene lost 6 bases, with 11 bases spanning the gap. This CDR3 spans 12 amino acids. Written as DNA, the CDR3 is TGTGCCAGCAGCTTTGGGGGGGATGGCTACACCTTC. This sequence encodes CASSFGGDGYTF.

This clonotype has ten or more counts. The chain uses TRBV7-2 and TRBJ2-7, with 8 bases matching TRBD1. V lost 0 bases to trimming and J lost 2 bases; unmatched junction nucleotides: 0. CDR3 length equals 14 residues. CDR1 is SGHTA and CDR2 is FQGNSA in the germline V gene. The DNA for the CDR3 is TGTGCCAGCAGCTTAGCGGGACAGGCCTACGAGCAGTACTTC. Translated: CASSLAGQAYEQYF.

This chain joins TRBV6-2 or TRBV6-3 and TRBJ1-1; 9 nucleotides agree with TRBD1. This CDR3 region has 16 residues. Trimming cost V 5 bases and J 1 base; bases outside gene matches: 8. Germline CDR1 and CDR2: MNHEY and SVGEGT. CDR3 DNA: TGTGCCAGCAGTACCGGACAGGGGTCACGGAACACTGAAGCTTTCTTT. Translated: CASSTGQGSRNTEAFF.